The present TCR beta chain was sequenced within a study of patients and donors after allogeneic stem cell transplantation. CDR3 size: 14 residues. Trimming took 6 bases from V and 4 from J, leaving 16 bases between them. This clonotype is large. TCRdb re-derived calls from the RT-PCR reads in MiXCR, one entry per CDR3 protein. The table lists approximately 2,500 distinct CDR3 sequences, over 7.5% of them singletons. The source is a human donor who was either an allogeneic HSCT recipient or a stem cell or donor lymphocyte infusion donor (not recorded which). It is not recorded whose cells these are; they may come from a transplant donor. The chain carries TRBV12-3 or TRBV12-4 and TRBJ2-7; perhaps TRBD1 as D (5 bases). The sequencing input was blood, either unsorted or a sorted T cell fraction (not recorded which). CDR3: CASRGQGLGYEQYF. The CDR3 DNA is TGTGCCAGCAGAGGGCAGGGTCTAGGTTACGAGCAGTACTTC.